Listed here is a single TCR beta chain. Its cognate antigen is unknown. This sample is part of a study of post-analysis software for immune sequencing data. About the research overall: Clinical courses comprised relapsing-remitting, secondary progressive and progressive-relapsing multiple sclerosis.

Regarding the study as a whole: F measure showed strong co-clustering of same-batch samples. Controls had significantly higher normalized Chao1 diversity than multiple sclerosis patients.

Researchers reported that TCR beta cDNA libraries carried unique molecular identifiers. Around 450,000 cDNA molecules were recovered from an input of 1 to 10 million T cells. TCRdb reprocessed the PCR reads via MiXCR and lists one record per CDR3 protein. The table records roughly 600,000 distinct CDR3 sequences, roughly 46% of them present only once. The sequenced sample consisted of blood. The TCR sequence derives from a girl aged 5-17 years with multiple sclerosis.

In nucleotides, the CDR3 is TGCAGCGCTGCGACAGGGAACACTGAAGCTTTCTTT. This codes for CSAATGNTEAFF. The gene calls are TRBV29-1 and TRBJ1-1, with D tentatively TRBD1 (6 bases). CDR3 size: 12 residues. Germline CDR1 reads SQVTM; CDR2 reads ANQGSEA. Trimming removed 7 bases from V and 1 base from J, with 10 bases in between.